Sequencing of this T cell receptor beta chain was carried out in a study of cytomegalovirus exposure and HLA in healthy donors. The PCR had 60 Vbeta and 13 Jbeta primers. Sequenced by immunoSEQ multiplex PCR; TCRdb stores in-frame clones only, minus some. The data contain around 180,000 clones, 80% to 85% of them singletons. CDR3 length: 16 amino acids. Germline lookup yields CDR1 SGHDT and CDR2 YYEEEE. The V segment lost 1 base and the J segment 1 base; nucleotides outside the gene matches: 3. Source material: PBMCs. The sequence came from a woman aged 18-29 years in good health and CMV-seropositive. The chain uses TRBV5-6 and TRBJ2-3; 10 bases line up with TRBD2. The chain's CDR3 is CASSLRGLAGTDTQYF. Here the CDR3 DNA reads TGTGCCAGCAGCTTGAGAGGACTAGCGGGCACAGATACGCAGTATTTT.